This record concerns one TCR beta chain sequence. No cognate antigen has been identified for it. Base qualities are not at hand, and no much larger clone is one base apart. The sample comes from a study of blood T cell repertoires in COVID-19 (dated by TCRdb to between 2020 and 2021). Notes on the research overall: Samples covering the acute and convalescent phases of COVID-19 were provided by collaborators in the United States, Italy and Spain. The material from the prospective study consisted of cDNA or gDNA derived from T cells, B-cell-depleted T cells, or PBMCs. Deeply sampled blood TCRbeta repertoires from subjects exposed to, actively infected with, or recovered from COVID-19 were included in the dataset. HLA class I and class II types, where available, came from metadata supplied by the sample provider rather than from assay-based typing. A freely available public database, intended as a resource for researchers studying the immune response to SARS-CoV-2, is where the repertoires were released. Nearly every sample came with metadata listing a de-identified subject ID, COVID-19 status, age in years and sex. The samples were drawn from the first 160 participants of the ongoing ImmuneRACE study and from roughly 1,300 subjects provided by 6 global collaborators. Findings and caveats that apply to the study as a whole: The quantity of clinical and demographic metadata differed by source and by participant and was supplied without curation.

Participants in the prospective study were aged about 18 to 95 years, lived in over 20 United States geographic areas, and enrolled through a virtual design. In the prospective study, cohorts were assigned on the basis of participant-reported clinical history obtained from a screening survey and a study questionnaire. Recovered participants in ImmuneRACE Cohort 3 were defined as having two consecutive negative NP/OP PCR tests, clearance from a healthcare professional, or resolution of symptoms. In the prospective study, mobile phlebotomists collected whole blood, serum and a nasopharyngeal or oropharyngeal swab from each participant. Over an approximately 2-month period, participants in the prospective study had the option of providing additional blood draws and questionnaires. Prospective study blood samples were shipped either frozen or at room temperature before DNA extraction. At the junction V is shortened by 0 bases and J by 3 bases, with 7 bases in between. The CDR3 runs 14 amino acids, cysteine and phenylalanine included. Just CDR3 DNA is preserved here, 42 bases in frame from base 1. In the germline V gene, CDR1 corresponds to SGDLS and CDR2 to YYNGEE.

TCRbeta CDR3 regions were amplified from genomic DNA using the immunoSEQ Assay, a bias-controlled multiplex PCR. In the original analysis: The number of nucleated cells in each sample was estimated from the amplification of reference gene primers within the assay. Sequence reads were collapsed and filtered to measure the absolute abundance of every unique TCRbeta CDR3 rearrangement. Productive Simpson clonality was computed per sample as the square root of Simpson's diversity index over productive rearrangements. The table was pulled from immuneACCESS by TCRdb, which kept in-frame rearrangements only. Such tables lose some clones; where checked, under half of the loss comes from unresolved V genes, and the rest has no known cause. V and J calls plus clone size are reproduced from that table; the DNA served to infer D and trimming. In all, the sample holds 360,000 or so clones, and less than 90% of those were seen once. Approximately 4.7% of the sample is in the top ten clones.

The sequence links TRBV9 to TRBJ1-5, with the D segment identity uncertain. The TCR sequence derives from a woman in her forties or fifties who had recovered from COVID-19. Sequencing input: PBMCs or T cells enriched from blood (not recorded which). The CDR3: CASSVGEINQPQHF. The DNA sequence is given as TGTGCCAGCAGCGTAGGAGAGATCAATCAGCCCCAGCATTTT.